This T cell receptor (beta chain) originates from a study of blood T cell repertoires in COVID-19. On the study more broadly: In each case, the material was cDNA or gDNA derived from T cells, B-cell-depleted T cells, or PBMCs.

This clone showed up just once. In the original workflow: Amplification of reference gene primers was used by the study to estimate nucleated cell counts. Sequencing was performed with immunoSEQ multiplex PCR; in TCRdb, only in-frame clones are kept and a portion is missing. The V and J calls and the clone size are those of that table, but D and trimming were determined from the DNA. The sample holds about 34,000 clones; around 90% are singletons and the top ten take approximately 19%. The junction had 8 bases not matched to a gene; V was cut back by 3 bases and J by 7 bases. The CDR3 covers 16 residues. Germline V gene lookup returns CDR1 KGHDR and CDR2 SFDVKD.

The receptor was isolated from an elderly man with acute or convalescent COVID-19. J is TRBJ2-1 and V is TRBV24-1, with TRBD2 matching 10 bases. Sequenced: peripheral blood. CDR3 DNA: TGTGCCACCAGTGATGCAAGCGGGGGGGTTTTTAATGAGCAGTTCTTC. Protein sequence: CATSDASGGVFNEQFF.